Listed here are 12 T cell receptor beta chains from one sample, sequenced in a study of CD4 T cells in relation to SARS-CoV-2 and coronaviruses. CD4+ T cells from unexposed donors were obtained before the COVID-19 pandemic (2011-2018). After roughly ten days of culture, CD4+ T cells were isolated. Measured with immunoSEQ multiplex PCR; TCRdb has only the in-frame clones, and not every one. The top ten clones hold approximately 13% of a sample with tens of thousands of clones, approximately 75% of them seen once. These TCRs' antigens remain unknown. Sequencing used CD4+ T cells from PBMCs, cultured in vitro. The receptors originated from a human donor in good health.

There are a few counts of this clone. The rearrangement joins TRBV5-4 to TRBJ1-6; D is perhaps TRBD1 (6 bases). The CDR3 contains 15 residues. The germline V and J ends were trimmed by 4 bases and 3 bases, with 11 bases remaining between them. Germline V gene data show CDR1 as SGHNT and CDR2 as YYREEE (reference sequence). The CDR3, as DNA: TGTGCCAGCAGCCCGGACAGAATCTATAATTCACCCCTCCACTTT. Its translation is CASSPDRIYNSPLHF.

J is TRBJ2-5 and V is TRBV5-4, with 8 bases lining up with TRBD1. The V segment lost 2 bases and the J segment 2 bases; nucleotides outside the gene matches: 2. The CDR3 is 14 residues long. From germline, CDR1 is SGHNT and CDR2 YYREEE (reference sequence). CDR3 nucleotides: TGTGCCAGCAGCTTCCAGGGGGCACAAGAGACCCAGTACTTC. Its protein is CASSFQGAQETQYF. Full variable domain (missing parts from reference TRBV5-4 and TRBJ2-5): ETGVTQSPTHLIKTRGQQVTLRCSSQSGHNTVSWYQQALGQGPQFIFQYYREEENGRGNFPPRFSGLQFPNYSSELNVNALELDDSALYLCASSFQGAQETQYFGPGTRLLVL.

This clone was seen more than once but under ten times. J is TRBJ2-1 and V is TRBV11-3; D unclear. Germline V gene sequence: CDR1 SGHNT, CDR2 YENEEA. The CDR3 is 13 residues long. V lost 4 bases, J lost 5 bases, and 9 bases lay in between. The CDR3 sequence: CASSSPRDNEQFF. The DNA for the CDR3 is TGTGCCAGCAGCTCTCCCCGGGACAATGAGCAGTTCTTC.

This clone was counted a single time. The J gene is TRBJ2-5, the V gene TRBV5-1; D gene ambiguous. The CDR3 consists of 11 residues. V gave up 0 bases and J gave up 5 bases, with 2 bases separating them. From germline, CDR1 is SGHRS and CDR2 YFSETQ. The CDR3 DNA reads TGCGCCAGCAGCTTGGAGGAGACCCAGTACTTC. Its protein is CASSLEETQYF. Full variable domain (rest looked up from reference TRBV5-1 and TRBJ2-5): KAGVTQTPRYLIKTRGQQVTLSCSPISGHRSVSWYQQTPGQGLQFLFEYFSETQRNKGNFPGRFSGRQFSNSRSEMNVSTLELGDSALYLCASSLEETQYFGPGTRLLVL.

The chain employs TRBV6-1 and TRBJ1-3; no clear D gene. The CDR3 covers 18 residues. V lost 2 bases, J lost 0 bases, and 17 bases lay in between. CDR1 and CDR2 (germline): MNHNS, SASEGT. As DNA, the CDR3 is TGTGCCAGCAGTGAATATGGTCAGACAACCTACTCTGGAAACACCATATATTTT. This gives the protein CASSEYGQTTYSGNTIYF.

The J gene is TRBJ2-5, the V gene TRBV7-2; 13 bases map to TRBD2. CDR1 is SGHTA and CDR2 is FQGNSA in the germline V gene. V was pared by 5 bases and J by 5 bases, with 5 bases of the junction left unmatched. CDR3 length: 15 residues. CDR3 nucleotide sequence: TGTGCCAGCAGCCCGGGACTAGCGGGGTTTGAGACCCAGTACTTC. Residues: CASSPGLAGFETQYF.

The V and J genes are TRBV28 and TRBJ1-4; perhaps TRBD1 as D (6 bases). Germline V gene lookup returns CDR1 MDHEN and CDR2 SYDVKM. V was trimmed by 6 bases and J by 0 bases, leaving 14 bases between them. The CDR3 runs to 16 residues. CDR3 nucleotides: TGTGCCAGCAGGCCCTACAGGGATCCAACTAATGAAAAACTGTTTTTT. Residues: CASRPYRDPTNEKLFF.

This chain uses TRBV6-2 or TRBV6-3 with TRBJ2-1; no reliable D call. Germline CDR1 and CDR2: MNHEY and SVGEGT. This CDR3 region has 13 residues. V lost 2 bases and J 10 bases, leaving 12 bases between the germline ends. The CDR3 sequence is CASSYLLPREQFF. For the CDR3, the DNA is TGTGCCAGCAGTTACCTTCTTCCAAGAGAGCAGTTCTTC.

CDR3 in DNA: TGTGCCAGCTCATCGGGACAGGGGAGTAGGGAGCAGTACTTC. It translates to CASSSGQGSREQYF. The chain carries TRBV18 and TRBJ2-7, with 10 bases lining up with TRBD1. The germline CDR1 and CDR2 sequences are KGHSH and LQKENI. This CDR3 region has 14 residues. After removal of 5 bases from V and 7 bases from J, the junction contained 8 bases not matched to a gene.

The V gene is TRBV30, the J gene TRBJ1-2; the D is unclear. The V end was cut by 0 bases, the J end by 0 bases, with 8 bases between. Germline CDR1 GTSNPN, CDR2 SVGIG (reference sequence). The CDR3 has 14 amino acids. CDR3 in amino acids: CAWSVFRTNYGYTF. The CDR3 coding sequence is TGTGCCTGGAGTGTCTTCCGGACTAACTATGGCTACACCTTC.

A few counts support this clone. This rearrangement joins TRBV3-1 (or the pseudogene TRBV3-2) to TRBJ1-1; 8 positions agree with TRBD1. Germline V gene sequence: CDR1 LGHDT, CDR2 YNNKEL (reference sequence). The trim removed 2 bases at V and 0 bases at J, leaving 2 bases unmatched. This CDR3 comprises 15 residues. CDR3 DNA sequence: TGTGCCAGCAGCCAAACACAGGGGGTGAACACTGAAGCTTTCTTT. Its translation: CASSQTQGVNTEAFF.

The chain combines TRBV6-1 with TRBJ1-1, with a weak D call TRBD1 (5 bases). From germline, CDR1 is MNHNS and CDR2 SASEGT. The CDR3 has 16 amino acids. Trimming removed 3 bases from V and 2 bases from J, with 16 bases in between. The CDR3 DNA reads as TGTGCCAGCAGTGACAATGGGGCTCGACCAAACACTGAAGCTTTCTTT. Translating it yields CASSDNGARPNTEAFF.